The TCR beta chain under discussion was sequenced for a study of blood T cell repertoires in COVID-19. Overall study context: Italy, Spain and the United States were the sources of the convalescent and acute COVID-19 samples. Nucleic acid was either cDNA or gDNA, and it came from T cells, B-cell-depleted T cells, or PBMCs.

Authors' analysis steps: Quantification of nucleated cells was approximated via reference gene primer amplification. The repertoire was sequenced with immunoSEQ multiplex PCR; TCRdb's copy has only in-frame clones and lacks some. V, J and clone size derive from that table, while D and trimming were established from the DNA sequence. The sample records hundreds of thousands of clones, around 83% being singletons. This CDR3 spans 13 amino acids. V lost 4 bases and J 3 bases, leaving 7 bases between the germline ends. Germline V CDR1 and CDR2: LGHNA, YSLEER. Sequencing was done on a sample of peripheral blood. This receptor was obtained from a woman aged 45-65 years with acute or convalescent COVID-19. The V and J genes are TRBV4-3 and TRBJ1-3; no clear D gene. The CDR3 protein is CASSRLYGNTIYF. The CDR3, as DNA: TGCGCCAGCAGCCGACTATATGGAAACACCATATATTTT.